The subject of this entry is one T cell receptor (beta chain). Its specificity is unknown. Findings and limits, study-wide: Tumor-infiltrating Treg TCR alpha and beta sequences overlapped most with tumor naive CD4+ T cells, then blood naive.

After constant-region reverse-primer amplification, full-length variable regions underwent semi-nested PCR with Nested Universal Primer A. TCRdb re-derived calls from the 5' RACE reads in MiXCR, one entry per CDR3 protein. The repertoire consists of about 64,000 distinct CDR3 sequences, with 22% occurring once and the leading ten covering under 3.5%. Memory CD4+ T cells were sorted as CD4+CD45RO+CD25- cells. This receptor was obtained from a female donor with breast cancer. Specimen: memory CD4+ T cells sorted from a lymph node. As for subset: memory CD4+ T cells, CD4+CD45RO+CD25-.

The CDR3 here is CSATSPLAGGGFNEQFF. CDR3 bases: TGCAGTGCCACATCACCCCTCGCGGGAGGGGGTTTCAATGAGCAGTTCTTC. The chain links TRBV20-1 to TRBJ2-1; 9 positions match TRBD2. In germline, CDR1 is DFQATT, CDR2 SNEGSKA (reference sequence). With V trimmed by 6 bases and J by 6 bases, 18 bases remained unmatched. There are 17 residues in the CDR3.